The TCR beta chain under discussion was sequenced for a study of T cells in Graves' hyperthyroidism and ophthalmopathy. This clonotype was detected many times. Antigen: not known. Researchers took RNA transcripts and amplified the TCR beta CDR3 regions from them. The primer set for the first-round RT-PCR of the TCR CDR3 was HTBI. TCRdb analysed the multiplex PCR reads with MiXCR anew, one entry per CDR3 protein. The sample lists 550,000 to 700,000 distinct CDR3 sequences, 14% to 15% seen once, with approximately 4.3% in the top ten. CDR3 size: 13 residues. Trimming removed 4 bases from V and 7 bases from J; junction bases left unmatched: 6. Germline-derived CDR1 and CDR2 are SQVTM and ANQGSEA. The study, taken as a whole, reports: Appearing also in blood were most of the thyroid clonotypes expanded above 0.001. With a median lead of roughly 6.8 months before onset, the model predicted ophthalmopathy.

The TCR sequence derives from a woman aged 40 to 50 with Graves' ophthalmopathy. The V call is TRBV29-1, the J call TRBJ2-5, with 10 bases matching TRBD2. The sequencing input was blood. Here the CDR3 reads CSVVASGSGTQYF. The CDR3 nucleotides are TGCAGCGTTGTGGCTAGCGGGAGTGGGACCCAGTACTTC. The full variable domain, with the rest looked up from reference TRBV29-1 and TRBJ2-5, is SAVISQKPSRDICQRGTSLTIQCQVDSQVTMMFWYRQQPGQSLTLIATANQGSEATYESGFVIDKFPISRPNLTFSTLTVSNMSPEDSSIYLCSVVASGSGTQYFGPGTRLLVL.